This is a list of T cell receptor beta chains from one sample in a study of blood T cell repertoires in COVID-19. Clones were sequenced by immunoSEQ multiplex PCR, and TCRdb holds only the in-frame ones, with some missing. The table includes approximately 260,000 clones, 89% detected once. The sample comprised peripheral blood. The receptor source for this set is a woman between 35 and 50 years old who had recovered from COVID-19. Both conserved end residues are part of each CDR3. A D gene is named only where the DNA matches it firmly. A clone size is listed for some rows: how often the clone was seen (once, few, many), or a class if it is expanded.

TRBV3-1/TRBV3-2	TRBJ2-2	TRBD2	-	CASKTGTTTGELFF	TGTGCCAGCAAGACCGGGACTACCACCGGGGAGCTGTTTTTT
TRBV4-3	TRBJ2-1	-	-	CASSQEVRLVSGEQFF	TGCGCCAGCAGCCAAGAAGTCCGGCTAGTCAGCGGTGAGCAGTTCTTC
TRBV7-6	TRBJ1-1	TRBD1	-	CASGGQGGSRTEAFF	TGTGCCAGCGGGGGACAGGGCGGGTCGAGGACTGAAGCTTTCTTT
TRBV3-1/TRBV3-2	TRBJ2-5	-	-	CASSQVSRETQYF	TGTGCCAGCAGCCAAGTCTCTAGGGAGACCCAGTACTTC
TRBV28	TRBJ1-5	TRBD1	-	CASSSGQGLNQPQHF	TGTGCCAGCAGTTCCGGACAGGGATTGAATCAGCCCCAGCATTTT
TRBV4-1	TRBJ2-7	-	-	CASSARPRRSTYEQYF	TGCGCCAGCAGCGCCCGCCCAAGACGGAGTACCTACGAGCAGTACTTC
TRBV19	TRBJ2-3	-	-	CASSILWTSIGDTQYF	TGTGCCAGTAGTATCCTATGGACATCTATAGGAGATACGCAGTATTTT
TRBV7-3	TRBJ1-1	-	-	CASSLNPGRNTEAFF	TGTGCCAGCAGCTTAAACCCGGGGAGGAACACTGAAGCTTTCTTT
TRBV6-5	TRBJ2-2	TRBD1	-	CASSTRTGQGGELFF	TGTGCCAGCAGTACTAGGACAGGGCAGGGCGGGGAGCTGTTTTTT
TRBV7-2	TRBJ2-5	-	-	CASSLGGKEETQYF	TGTGCCAGCAGCTTAGGGGGCAAAGAGGAGACCCAGTACTTC
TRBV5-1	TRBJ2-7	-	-	CASSLIGGSSYEQYF	TGCGCCAGCAGCTTGATCGGGGGTTCCTCCTACGAGCAGTACTTC
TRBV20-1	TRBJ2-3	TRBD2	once	CSASRLAATDTQYF	TGCAGTGCTAGTCGTCTAGCGGCCACAGATACGCAGTATTTT
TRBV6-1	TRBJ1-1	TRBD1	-	CASSGTGDWTEAFF	TGTGCCAGCAGTGGAACAGGGGATTGGACTGAAGCTTTCTTT
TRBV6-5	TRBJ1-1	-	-	CASSYSGQFNTEAFF	TGTGCCAGCAGTTACTCGGGACAATTTAACACTGAAGCTTTCTTT
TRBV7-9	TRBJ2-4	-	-	CASSSLKNIQYF	TGTGCCAGCAGCTCCCTTAAAAACATTCAGTACTTC
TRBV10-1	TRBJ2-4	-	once	CATRNRVTKNIQYF	TGCGCCACCCGGAACAGGGTGACCAAAAACATTCAGTACTTC
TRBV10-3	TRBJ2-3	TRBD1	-	CALGRGQGSPDTQYF	TGTGCCCTGGGCCGGGGACAGGGAAGTCCAGATACGCAGTATTTT
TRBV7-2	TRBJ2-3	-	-	CASSQNGGGTDTQYF	TGTGCCAGCAGCCAGAACGGAGGGGGCACAGATACGCAGTATTTT
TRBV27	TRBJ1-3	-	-	CASSSQGRPGNTIYF	TGTGCCAGCAGTTCACAGGGCCGGCCCGGAAACACCATATATTTT
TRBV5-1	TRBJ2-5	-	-	CASSLAEGMGRETQYF	TGCGCCAGCAGCTTGGCTGAGGGAATGGGCCGGGAGACCCAGTACTTC
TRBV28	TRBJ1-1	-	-	CASTQVDTEAFF	TGTGCCAGCACCCAGGTGGACACTGAAGCTTTCTTT
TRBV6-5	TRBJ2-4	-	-	CATKTQVGGNIQYF	TGTGCCACTAAGACACAGGTCGGTGGAAACATTCAGTACTTC